Listed here is a single TCR beta chain. The specificity of this receptor is unknown. No per-base quality is available; no much larger clone lies one base away. The data were taken from a study of blood T cell repertoires in COVID-19 (TCRdb year 2020). Turning to the overall study: Samples from collaborators originated in the United States, Italy and Spain and spanned both the acute and convalescent phases of COVID-19. The repertoires were made available in a free public database intended to serve as a resource for research on the immune response to SARS-CoV-2. The dataset comprised deeply sampled blood TCRbeta repertoires from subjects exposed to, actively infected with, or recovered from COVID-19. Samples came from the ongoing ImmuneRACE study (first 160 participants) plus 1,254 subjects from 6 global collaborators. The prospective study material was composed of cDNA or gDNA derived from T cells, B-cell-depleted T cells, or PBMCs. Where available, HLA class I and class II types were obtained from metadata supplied by the sample provider rather than from assay-based typing. A de-identified subject ID, COVID-19 status, age in years and sex were almost always included in the sample metadata. Results the study describes overall, beyond this receptor: Clinical and demographic metadata were provided uncurated, with the amount varying by source and participant.

TCRbeta CDR3 regions were amplified from genomic DNA by means of the immunoSEQ Assay, a bias-controlled multiplex PCR. Regarding the original processing steps: The number of nucleated cells in each sample was estimated from the amplification of reference gene primers within the assay. To quantify the absolute abundance of each unique TCRbeta CDR3 rearrangement, sequence reads were collapsed and filtered. For each sample, productive Simpson clonality was calculated as the square root of Simpson's diversity index across productive rearrangements. TCRdb carries this immuneACCESS record with in-frame sequences only. Its versions omit some clonotypes, under half of them owing to an unresolved V gene in the studies checked, with the rest unexplained. Clone size and the V and J calls come from that table; the DNA yielded D and trimming. For this sample there are under 75,000 clones; 80% to 95% appear just once. The ten biggest clones cover roughly 4.2% of the sample.

Collaborating institutions collected whole blood in K2EDTA tubes following their own protocols. For TCRbeta analysis, collaborators shipped samples in one of three forms: frozen whole blood, isolated PBMCs, or DNA extracted from either of those sample types. Based on the germline V gene, the CDR1 and CDR2 sequences are SGHRS and YFSETQ. V lost 4 bases and J lost 8 bases, and the count of bases not matched to a germline gene is 5. The CDR3 sequence holds 12 residues, the cysteine and phenylalanine included. The DNA shown is the 36-base CDR3, in frame from base 1. The V gene is TRBV5-1 and the J gene is TRBJ1-1, with 7 bases aligning to TRBD1. The sequence was obtained from a man aged 50-59 years with active COVID-19. The sequenced sample consisted of peripheral blood. The CDR3 protein is CASSVTGREAFF. DNA sequence: TGCGCCAGCAGCGTGACAGGGAGGGAAGCTTTCTTT.